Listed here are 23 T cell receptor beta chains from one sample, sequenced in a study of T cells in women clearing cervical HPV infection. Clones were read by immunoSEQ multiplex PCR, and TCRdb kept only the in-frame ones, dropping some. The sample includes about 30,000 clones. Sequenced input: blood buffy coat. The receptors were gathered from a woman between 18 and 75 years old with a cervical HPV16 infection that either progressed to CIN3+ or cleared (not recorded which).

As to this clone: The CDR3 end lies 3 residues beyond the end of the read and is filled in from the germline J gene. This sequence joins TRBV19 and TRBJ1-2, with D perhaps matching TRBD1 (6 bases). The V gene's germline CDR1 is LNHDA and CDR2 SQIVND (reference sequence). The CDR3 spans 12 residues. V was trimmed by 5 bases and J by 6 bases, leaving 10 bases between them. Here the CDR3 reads CASSVQGNGYTF. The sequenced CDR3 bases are TGTGCCAGTAGTGTACAGGGAAATGGC.

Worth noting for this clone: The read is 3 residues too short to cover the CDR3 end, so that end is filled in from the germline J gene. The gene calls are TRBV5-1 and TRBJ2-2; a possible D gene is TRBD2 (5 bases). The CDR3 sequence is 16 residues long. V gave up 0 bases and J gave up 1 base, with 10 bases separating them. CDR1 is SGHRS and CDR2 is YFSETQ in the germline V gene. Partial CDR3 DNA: TGCGCCAGCAGCTTGGCCGGTGAGGGGAACACCGGGGAG. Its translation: CASSLAGEGNTGE. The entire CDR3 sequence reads CASSLAGEGNTGELFF.

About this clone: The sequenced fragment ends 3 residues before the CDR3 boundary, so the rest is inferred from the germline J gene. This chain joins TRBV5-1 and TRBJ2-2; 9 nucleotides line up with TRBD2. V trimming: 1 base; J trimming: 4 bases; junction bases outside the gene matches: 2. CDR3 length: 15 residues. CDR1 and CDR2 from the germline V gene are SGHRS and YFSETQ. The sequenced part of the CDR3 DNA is TGCGCCAGCAGCTTGCTAGCGGGGACCACCGGGGAG. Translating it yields CASSLLAGTTGE. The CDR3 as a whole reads CASSLLAGTTGELFF.

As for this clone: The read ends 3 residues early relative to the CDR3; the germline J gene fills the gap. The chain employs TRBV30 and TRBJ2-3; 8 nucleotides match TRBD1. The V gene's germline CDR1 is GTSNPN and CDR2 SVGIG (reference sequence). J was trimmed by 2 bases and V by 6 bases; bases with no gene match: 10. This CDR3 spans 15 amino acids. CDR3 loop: CACHAPGQVTDTQYF. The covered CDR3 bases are TGTGCCTGCCACGCCCCGGGACAGGTCACAGATACG.

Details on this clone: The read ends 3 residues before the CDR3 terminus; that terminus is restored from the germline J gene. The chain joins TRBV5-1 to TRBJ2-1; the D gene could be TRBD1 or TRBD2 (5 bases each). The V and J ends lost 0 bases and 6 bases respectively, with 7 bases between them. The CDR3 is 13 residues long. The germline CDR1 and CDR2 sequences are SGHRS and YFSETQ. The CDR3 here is CASSLGGANEQFF. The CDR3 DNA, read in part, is TGCGCCAGCAGCTTGGGAGGGGCCAATGAG.

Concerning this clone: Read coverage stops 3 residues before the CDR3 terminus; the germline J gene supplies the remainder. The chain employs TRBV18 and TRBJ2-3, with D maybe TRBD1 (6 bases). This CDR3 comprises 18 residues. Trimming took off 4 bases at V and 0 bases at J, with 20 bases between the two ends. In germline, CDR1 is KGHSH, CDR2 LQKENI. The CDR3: CASSRLTTGGSSTDTQYF. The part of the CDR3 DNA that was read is TGTGCCAGCTCACGCCTAACGACAGGCGGTTCTAGCACAGATACG.

The CDR3 protein is CASRLAADLSSYNSPLHF. CDR3 bases read: TGTGCAAGTCGCTTAGCGGCAGACTTAAGCTCCTATAATTCACCC. J is TRBJ1-6 and V is TRBV7-2; D unclear. The DNA ends 3 residues before the CDR3 does, and the rest of the CDR3 is filled in from the germline J gene. Looked up from germline, CDR1 is SGHTA and CDR2 is FQGNSA. This CDR3 is 18 amino acids long.

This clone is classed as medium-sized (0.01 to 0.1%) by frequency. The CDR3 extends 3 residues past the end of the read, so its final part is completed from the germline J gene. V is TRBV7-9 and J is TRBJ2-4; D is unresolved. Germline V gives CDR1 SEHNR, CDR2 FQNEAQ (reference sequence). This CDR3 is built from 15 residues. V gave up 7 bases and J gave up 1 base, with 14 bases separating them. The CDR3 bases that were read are TGTGCCAGCACCCGAAGTCAAGGGGCCAAAAACATT. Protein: CASTRSQGAKNI. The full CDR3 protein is CASTRSQGAKNIQYF.

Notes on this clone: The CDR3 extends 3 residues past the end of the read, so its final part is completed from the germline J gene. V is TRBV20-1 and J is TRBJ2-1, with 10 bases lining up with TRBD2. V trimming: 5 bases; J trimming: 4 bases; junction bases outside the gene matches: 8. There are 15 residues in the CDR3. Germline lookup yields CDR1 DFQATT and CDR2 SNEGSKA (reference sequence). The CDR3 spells CSAPSSGGVYNEQFF. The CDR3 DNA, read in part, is TGCAGTGCTCCCTCTAGCGGGGGAGTTTACAATGAG.

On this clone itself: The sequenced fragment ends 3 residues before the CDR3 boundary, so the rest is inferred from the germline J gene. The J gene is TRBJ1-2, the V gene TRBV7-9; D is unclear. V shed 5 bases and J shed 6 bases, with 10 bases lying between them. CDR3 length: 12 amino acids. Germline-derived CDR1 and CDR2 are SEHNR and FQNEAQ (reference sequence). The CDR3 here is CASSRGSNGYTF. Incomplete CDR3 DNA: TGTGCCAGCAGCCGAGGGTCGAATGGC.

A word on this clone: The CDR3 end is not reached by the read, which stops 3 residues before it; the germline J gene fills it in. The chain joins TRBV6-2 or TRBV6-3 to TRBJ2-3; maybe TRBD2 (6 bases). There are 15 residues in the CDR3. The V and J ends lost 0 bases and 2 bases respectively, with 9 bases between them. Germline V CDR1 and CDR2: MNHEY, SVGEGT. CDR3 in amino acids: CASSYSGGATDTQYF. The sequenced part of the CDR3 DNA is TGTGCCAGCAGTTACTCGGGCGGGGCCACAGATACG.

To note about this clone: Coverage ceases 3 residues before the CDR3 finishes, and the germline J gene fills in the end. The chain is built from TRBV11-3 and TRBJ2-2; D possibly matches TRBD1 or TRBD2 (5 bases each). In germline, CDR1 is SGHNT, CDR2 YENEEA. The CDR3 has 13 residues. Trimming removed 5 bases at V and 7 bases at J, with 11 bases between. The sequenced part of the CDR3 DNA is TGTGCCAGCAGCCAGAGGGGAATCGGGGAG. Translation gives CASSQRGIGE. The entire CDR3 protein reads CASSQRGIGELFF.

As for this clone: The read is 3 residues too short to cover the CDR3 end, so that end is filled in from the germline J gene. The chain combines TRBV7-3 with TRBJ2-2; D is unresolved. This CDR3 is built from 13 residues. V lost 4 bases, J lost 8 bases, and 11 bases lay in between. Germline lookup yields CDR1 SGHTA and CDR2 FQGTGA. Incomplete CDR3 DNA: TGTGCCAGCAGCTCCGCTAGGTTTGGGGAG. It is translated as CASSSARFGE. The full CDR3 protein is CASSSARFGELFF.

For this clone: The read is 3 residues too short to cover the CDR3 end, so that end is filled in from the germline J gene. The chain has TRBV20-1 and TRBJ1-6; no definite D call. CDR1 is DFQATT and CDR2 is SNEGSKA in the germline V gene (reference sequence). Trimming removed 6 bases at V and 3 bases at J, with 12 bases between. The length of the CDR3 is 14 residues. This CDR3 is CSANGLLYNSPLHF. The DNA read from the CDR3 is TGCAGTGCAAACGGACTCCTCTATAATTCACCC.

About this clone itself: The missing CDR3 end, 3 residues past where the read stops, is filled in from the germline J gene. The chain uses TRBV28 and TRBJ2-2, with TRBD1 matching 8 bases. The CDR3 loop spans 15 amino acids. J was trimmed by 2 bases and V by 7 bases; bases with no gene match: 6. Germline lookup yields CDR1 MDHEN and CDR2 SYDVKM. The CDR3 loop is CASTPGTGNTGELFF. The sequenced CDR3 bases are TGTGCCAGCACCCCCGGGACAGGAAACACCGGGGAG.

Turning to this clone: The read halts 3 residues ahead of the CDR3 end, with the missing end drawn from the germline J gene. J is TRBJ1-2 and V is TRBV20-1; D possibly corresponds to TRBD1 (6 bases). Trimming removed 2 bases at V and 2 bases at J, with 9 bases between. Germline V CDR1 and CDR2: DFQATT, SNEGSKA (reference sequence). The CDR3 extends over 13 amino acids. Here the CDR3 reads CSARPTGNYGYTF. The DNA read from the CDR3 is TGCAGTGCTAGACCTACAGGGAACTATGGC.

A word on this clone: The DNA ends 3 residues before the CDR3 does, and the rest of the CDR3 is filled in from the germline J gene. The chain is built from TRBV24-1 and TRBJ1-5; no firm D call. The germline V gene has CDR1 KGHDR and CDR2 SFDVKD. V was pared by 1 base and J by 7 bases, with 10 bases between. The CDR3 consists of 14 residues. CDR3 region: CATSDLGAEQPQHF. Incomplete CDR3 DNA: TGTGCCACCAGTGATTTAGGAGCGGAACAGCCC.

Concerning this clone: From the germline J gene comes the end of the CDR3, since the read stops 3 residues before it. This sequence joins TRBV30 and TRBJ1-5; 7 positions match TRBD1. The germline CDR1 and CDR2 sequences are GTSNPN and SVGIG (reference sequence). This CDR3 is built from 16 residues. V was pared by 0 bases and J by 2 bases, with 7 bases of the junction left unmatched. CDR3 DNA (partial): TGTGCCTGGAGTGTAAGGGCCACAGGGGGCAATCAGCCC. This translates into CAWSVRATGGNQP. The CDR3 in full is CAWSVRATGGNQPQHF. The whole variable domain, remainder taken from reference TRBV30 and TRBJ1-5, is SQTIHQWPATLVQPVGSPLSLECTVEGTSNPNLYWYRQAAGRGLQLLFYSVGIGQISSEVPQNLSASRPQDRQFILSSKKLLLSDSGFYLCAWSVRATGGNQPQHFGDGTRLSIL.

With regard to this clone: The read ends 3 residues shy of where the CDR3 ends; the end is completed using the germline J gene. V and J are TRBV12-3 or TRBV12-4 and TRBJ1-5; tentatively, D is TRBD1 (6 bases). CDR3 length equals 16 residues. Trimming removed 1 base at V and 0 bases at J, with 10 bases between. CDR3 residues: CASSLGRGYSNQPQHF. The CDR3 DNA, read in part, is TGTGCCAGCAGTTTAGGAAGGGGGTATAGCAATCAGCCC.

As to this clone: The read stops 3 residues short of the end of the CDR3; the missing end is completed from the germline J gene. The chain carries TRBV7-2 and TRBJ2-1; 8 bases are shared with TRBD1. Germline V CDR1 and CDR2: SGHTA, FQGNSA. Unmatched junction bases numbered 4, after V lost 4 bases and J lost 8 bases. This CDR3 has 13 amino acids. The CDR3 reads CASSSDRAYEQFF. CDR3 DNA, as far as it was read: TGTGCCAGCAGCTCGGACAGGGCGTATGAG. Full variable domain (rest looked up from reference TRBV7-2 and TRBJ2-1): GAGVSQSPSNKVTEKGKDVELRCDPISGHTALYWYRQSLGQGLEFLIYFQGNSAPDKSGLPSDRFSAERTGGSVSTLTIQRTQQEDSAVYLCASSSDRAYEQFFGPGTRLTVL.

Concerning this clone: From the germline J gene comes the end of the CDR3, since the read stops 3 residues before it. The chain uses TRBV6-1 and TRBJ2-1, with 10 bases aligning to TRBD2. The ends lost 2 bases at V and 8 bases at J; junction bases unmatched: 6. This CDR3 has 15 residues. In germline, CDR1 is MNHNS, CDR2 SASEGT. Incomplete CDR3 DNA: TGTGCCAGCAGTGAACCAGCGGGGGGGACCTATGAG. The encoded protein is CASSEPAGGTYE. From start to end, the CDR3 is CASSEPAGGTYEQFF.

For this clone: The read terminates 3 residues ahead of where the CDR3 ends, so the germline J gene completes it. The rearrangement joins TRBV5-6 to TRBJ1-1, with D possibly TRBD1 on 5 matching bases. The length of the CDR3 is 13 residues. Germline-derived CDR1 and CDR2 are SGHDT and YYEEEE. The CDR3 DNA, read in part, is TGTGCCAGCACCATGGGGGGGATCGGGGAA. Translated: CASTMGGIGE. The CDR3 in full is CASTMGGIGEAFF.

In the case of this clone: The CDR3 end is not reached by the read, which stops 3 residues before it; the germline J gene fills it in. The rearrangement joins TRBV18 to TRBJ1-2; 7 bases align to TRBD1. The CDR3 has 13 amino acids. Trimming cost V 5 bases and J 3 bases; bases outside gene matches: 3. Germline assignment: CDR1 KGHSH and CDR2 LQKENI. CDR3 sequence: CASSMGQHYGYTF. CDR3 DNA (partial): TGTGCCAGCTCAATGGGACAGCACTATGGC.